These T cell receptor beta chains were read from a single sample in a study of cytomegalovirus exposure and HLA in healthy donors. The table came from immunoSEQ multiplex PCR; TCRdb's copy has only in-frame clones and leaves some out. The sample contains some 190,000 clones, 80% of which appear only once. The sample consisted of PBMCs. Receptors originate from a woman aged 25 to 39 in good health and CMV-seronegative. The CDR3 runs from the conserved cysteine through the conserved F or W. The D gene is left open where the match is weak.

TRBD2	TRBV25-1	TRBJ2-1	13	CASSEQWGEGQFF
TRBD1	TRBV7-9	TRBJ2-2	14	CASSSGGQFGELFF
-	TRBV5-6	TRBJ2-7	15	CASSLDRKGTYEQYF
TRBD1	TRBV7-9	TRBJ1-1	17	CSSTVSFEGQLNTEAFF
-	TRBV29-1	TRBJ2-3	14	CSVVDSLSTDTQYF
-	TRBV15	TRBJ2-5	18	CATSRGILRDRFFPTQYF
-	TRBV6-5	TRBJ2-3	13	CASQGTSTDTQYF
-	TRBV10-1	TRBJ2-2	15	CASSSTVPGYGELFF
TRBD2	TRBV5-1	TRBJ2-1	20	CASSVRGRPLAGVQYNEQFF
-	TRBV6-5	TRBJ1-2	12	CASSYGDYGYTF
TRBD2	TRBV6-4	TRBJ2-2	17	CASSPLAGGPSWRELFF
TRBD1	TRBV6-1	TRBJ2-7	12	CAAGDRGYEQYF
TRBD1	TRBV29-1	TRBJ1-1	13	CSGRQGLGTEAFF
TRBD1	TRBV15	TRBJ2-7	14	CATSLRDRGYEQYF
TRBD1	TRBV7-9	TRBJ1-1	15	CASSFSDRERAEAFF
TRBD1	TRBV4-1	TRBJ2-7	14	CASSQRTGAYEQYF
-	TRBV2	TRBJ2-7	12	CASSDGEYEQYF
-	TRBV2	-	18	CASSEGGGLGDPSYEQYF
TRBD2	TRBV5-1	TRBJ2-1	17	CASSPGGGSIAYNEQFF
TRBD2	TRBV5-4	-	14	CASSPGLAGYEQYF
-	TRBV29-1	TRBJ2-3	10	CSEGTDTQYF
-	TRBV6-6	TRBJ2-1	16	CASSYGGIGGYNEQFF
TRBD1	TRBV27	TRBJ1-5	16	CASSSWTGSGNQPQHF
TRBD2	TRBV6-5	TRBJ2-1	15	CASRRAGVITNEQFF
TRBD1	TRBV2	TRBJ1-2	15	CASSLTSGTGDGYTF
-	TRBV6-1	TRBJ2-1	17	CASSGPLAGAHYNEQFF
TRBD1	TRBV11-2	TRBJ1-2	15	CASSISDRTIGGYTF
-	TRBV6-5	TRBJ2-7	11	CASSPGGPQYF
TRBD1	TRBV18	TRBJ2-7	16	CASSPPTGGGRWEQYF
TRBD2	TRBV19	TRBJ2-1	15	CASAPLAGWTNEQFF
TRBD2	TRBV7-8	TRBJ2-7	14	CASSLTSGTYEQYF
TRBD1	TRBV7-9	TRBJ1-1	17	CASSSLQTGGLNTEAFF
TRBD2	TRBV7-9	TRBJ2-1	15	CASSLLGGGYNEQFF
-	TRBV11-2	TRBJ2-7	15	CASSLRTRSSYEQYF
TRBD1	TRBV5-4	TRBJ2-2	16	CASSNYAQGATGELFF
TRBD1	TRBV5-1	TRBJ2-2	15	CASSVDRSYTGELFF
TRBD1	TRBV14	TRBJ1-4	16	CASSQPDRAENEKLFF
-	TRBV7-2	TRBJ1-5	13	CASTIGGNQPQHF
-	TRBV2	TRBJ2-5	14	CASIRGTYQETQYF
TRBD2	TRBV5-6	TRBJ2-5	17	CASSSTDRLAEMETQYF
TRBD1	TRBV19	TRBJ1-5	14	CASSIGTGGELQHF
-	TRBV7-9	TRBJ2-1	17	CASSPTQPTEAYNEQFF
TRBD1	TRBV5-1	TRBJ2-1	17	CASSLTQMAGGRDEQFF
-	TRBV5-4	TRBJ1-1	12	CASSLEGTEAFF
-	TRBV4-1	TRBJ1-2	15	CASSQGAGADYGYTF
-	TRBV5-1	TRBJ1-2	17	CASSLSAGAPSLYGYTF
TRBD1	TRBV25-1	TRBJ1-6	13	CAFAQGQVFALHF
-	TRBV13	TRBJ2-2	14	CASSLDPDTGELFF
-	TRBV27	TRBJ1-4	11	CASSPGQRLFF
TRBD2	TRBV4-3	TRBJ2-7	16	CASSQGTSGVPYEQYF
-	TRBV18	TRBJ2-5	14	CASSPGQIQETQYF
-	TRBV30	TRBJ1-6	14	CAWSWAGNNSPLHF
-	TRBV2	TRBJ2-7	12	CASSGTAYEQYF
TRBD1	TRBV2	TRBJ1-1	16	CASSEPRQGLNTEAFF
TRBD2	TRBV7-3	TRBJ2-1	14	CASSPDGGAYEQFF